These T cell receptor beta chains were read from a single sample in a study of blood T cell repertoires in COVID-19. The method was immunoSEQ multiplex PCR; TCRdb's version includes in-frame clones alone and lacks a portion of them. The sample has fewer than 200,000 clones; around 80% are singletons. Input material: peripheral blood. The source is a man aged 55-75 years with acute or convalescent COVID-19. Both conserved end residues are part of each CDR3. The order of the fields is D gene, CDR3 length, clone size, V gene, J gene, CDR3 DNA, CDR3 protein. The D gene is left open where the match is weak. Rows may omit the clone size; those that give it use once, few, many or a size class.

D gene: NA
CDR3 length: 16
clone size: NA
V gene: TRBV5-1
J gene: TRBJ2-7
CDR3 DNA: TGCGCCAGCAGCTTGGGGGTGGGTCAGGGCGAGTACGAGCAGTACTTC
CDR3 protein: CASSLGVGQGEYEQYF

D gene: TRBD1
CDR3 length: 16
clone size: few
V gene: TRBV5-1
J gene: TRBJ2-2
CDR3 DNA: TGCGCCAGCAGCCCCTTGACAGGGTTAAACACCGGGGAGCTGTTTTTT
CDR3 protein: CASSPLTGLNTGELFF

D gene: NA
CDR3 length: 13
clone size: NA
V gene: TRBV7-2
J gene: TRBJ1-2
CDR3 DNA: TGTGCCAGCAGCTTAGTGGGAGCTCGGGGCTACACCTTC
CDR3 protein: CASSLVGARGYTF

D gene: TRBD1
CDR3 length: 15
clone size: NA
V gene: TRBV18
J gene: TRBJ2-7
CDR3 DNA: TGTGCCAGCTCACCAGGTTGGGACAGGGGATTCGAGCAGTACTTC
CDR3 protein: CASSPGWDRGFEQYF

D gene: NA
CDR3 length: 14
clone size: NA
V gene: TRBV5-6
J gene: TRBJ2-5
CDR3 DNA: TGTGCCAGCAGCTTGGGGACAGCACAAGAGACCCAGTACTTC
CDR3 protein: CASSLGTAQETQYF

D gene: TRBD1
CDR3 length: 18
clone size: NA
V gene: TRBV6-1
J gene: TRBJ2-2
CDR3 DNA: TGTGCCAGCAGTGATACCCCCGGGACAGGGGGCGTGGGCGGGGAGCTGTTTTTT
CDR3 protein: CASSDTPGTGGVGGELFF

D gene: TRBD1
CDR3 length: 15
clone size: once
V gene: TRBV5-5
J gene: TRBJ1-1
CDR3 DNA: TGTGCCAGCAGCCTCCGACAGGGGGCTGGCACTGAAGCTTTCTTT
CDR3 protein: CASSLRQGAGTEAFF

D gene: NA
CDR3 length: 13
clone size: NA
V gene: TRBV7-2
J gene: TRBJ2-3
CDR3 DNA: TGTGCCAGCAGTACAGGGTTCAGAGATACGCAGTATTTT
CDR3 protein: CASSTGFRDTQYF

D gene: TRBD2
CDR3 length: 15
clone size: NA
V gene: TRBV10-2
J gene: TRBJ2-3
CDR3 DNA: TGCGCCAGCAGGGACCTAGCGGGGGGAGTGGATACGCAGTATTTT
CDR3 protein: CASRDLAGGVDTQYF

D gene: NA
CDR3 length: 15
clone size: many
V gene: TRBV28
J gene: TRBJ1-2
CDR3 DNA: TGTGCCAGCAGTCATCGGGACACAACATCGAAGGGCTACACCTTC
CDR3 protein: CASSHRDTTSKGYTF

D gene: NA
CDR3 length: 15
clone size: NA
V gene: TRBV27
J gene: TRBJ2-1
CDR3 DNA: TGTGCCAGCAGGGATGACAGGAGCTCCTACAATGAGCAGTTCTTC
CDR3 protein: CASRDDRSSYNEQFF

D gene: NA
CDR3 length: 13
clone size: NA
V gene: TRBV6-5
J gene: TRBJ2-5
CDR3 DNA: TGTGCCAGCAGTTACTCAGCACAAGAGACCCAGTACTTC
CDR3 protein: CASSYSAQETQYF

D gene: TRBD1
CDR3 length: 14
clone size: NA
V gene: TRBV7-7
J gene: TRBJ2-7
CDR3 DNA: TGTGCCAGCAGCCTAGCCGAGGGGGCTTACGAGCAGTACTTC
CDR3 protein: CASSLAEGAYEQYF

D gene: TRBD1
CDR3 length: 15
clone size: NA
V gene: TRBV18
J gene: TRBJ2-7
CDR3 DNA: TGTGCCAGCTCACGGCCGGGACAGGGGTTCGACGAGCAGTACTTC
CDR3 protein: CASSRPGQGFDEQYF

D gene: TRBD1
CDR3 length: 14
clone size: NA
V gene: TRBV5-4
J gene: TRBJ1-1
CDR3 DNA: TGTGCCAGCAGTAATAACAGGGGGGACACTGAAGCTTTCTTT
CDR3 protein: CASSNNRGDTEAFF

D gene: NA
CDR3 length: 12
clone size: NA
V gene: TRBV18
J gene: TRBJ1-1
CDR3 DNA: TGTGCCAGCTCCCCCGGGTACACTGAAGCTTTCTTT
CDR3 protein: CASSPGYTEAFF

D gene: TRBD1
CDR3 length: 13
clone size: NA
V gene: TRBV7-2
J gene: TRBJ2-5
CDR3 DNA: TGTGCCAGCAGCTTAGACAGGGGAGAGACCCAGTACTTC
CDR3 protein: CASSLDRGETQYF

D gene: TRBD1
CDR3 length: 15
clone size: NA
V gene: TRBV19
J gene: TRBJ1-5
CDR3 DNA: TGTGCCAGTAGTATCATCGGGACAGGGACGCAGCCCCAGCATTTT
CDR3 protein: CASSIIGTGTQPQHF

D gene: NA
CDR3 length: 17
clone size: NA
V gene: TRBV9
J gene: TRBJ1-1
CDR3 DNA: TGTGCCAGCAGCGTAGGCAGTTTCAGGGTTGATTACACTGAAGCTTTCTTT
CDR3 protein: CASSVGSFRVDYTEAFF

D gene: NA
CDR3 length: 15
clone size: NA
V gene: TRBV6-5
J gene: TRBJ2-5
CDR3 DNA: TGTGCCAGCAGCGTCAAGGGACATTCCCAAGAGACCCAGTACTTC
CDR3 protein: CASSVKGHSQETQYF

D gene: TRBD1
CDR3 length: 15
clone size: NA
V gene: TRBV24-1
J gene: TRBJ2-3
CDR3 DNA: TGTGCCACCAGTGAATTCGGACAGGTAACAGATACGCAGTATTTT
CDR3 protein: CATSEFGQVTDTQYF

D gene: NA
CDR3 length: 15
clone size: NA
V gene: TRBV7-9
J gene: TRBJ2-7
CDR3 DNA: TGTGCCAGCAGCCCCCCCAGGGCCAGAGACTACGAGCAGTACTTC
CDR3 protein: CASSPPRARDYEQYF

D gene: TRBD1
CDR3 length: 15
clone size: NA
V gene: TRBV6-6
J gene: TRBJ1-4
CDR3 DNA: TGTGCCAGCAGTGGACAGGGGTTGCCTAATGAAAAACTGTTTTTT
CDR3 protein: CASSGQGLPNEKLFF

D gene: TRBD1
CDR3 length: 14
clone size: NA
V gene: TRBV5-4
J gene: TRBJ1-1
CDR3 DNA: TGTGCCAGCACACTGACAGGGGAGGGCACTGAAGCTTTCTTT
CDR3 protein: CASTLTGEGTEAFF

D gene: NA
CDR3 length: 11
clone size: NA
V gene: TRBV5-1
J gene: TRBJ2-5
CDR3 DNA: TGCGCCAGCAGCTTGACTACGACCCAGTACTTC
CDR3 protein: CASSLTTTQYF

D gene: NA
CDR3 length: 14
clone size: NA
V gene: TRBV19
J gene: TRBJ2-3
CDR3 DNA: TGTGCCAGTAGTACTGCCCGGGGCACAGATACGCAGTATTTT
CDR3 protein: CASSTARGTDTQYF

D gene: NA
CDR3 length: 15
clone size: NA
V gene: TRBV13
J gene: TRBJ2-7
CDR3 DNA: TGTGCCAGCAGCTCTTACTCGGGACTCCCCTACGAGCAGTACTTC
CDR3 protein: CASSSYSGLPYEQYF

D gene: NA
CDR3 length: 13
clone size: NA
V gene: TRBV28
J gene: TRBJ2-7
CDR3 DNA: TGTGCCAGCAGTTTATCAGGGTACTACGAGCAGTACTTC
CDR3 protein: CASSLSGYYEQYF

D gene: TRBD1
CDR3 length: 17
clone size: NA
V gene: TRBV2
J gene: TRBJ1-5
CDR3 DNA: TGTGCCAGCAGCGAAGGGGGGACAGGGGGAAGACATCAGCCCCAGCATTTT
CDR3 protein: CASSEGGTGGRHQPQHF

D gene: NA
CDR3 length: 13
clone size: NA
V gene: TRBV25-1
J gene: TRBJ2-7
CDR3 DNA: TGTGCCAGCAGTCGGAGCATGACCTACGAGCAGTACTTC
CDR3 protein: CASSRSMTYEQYF

D gene: NA
CDR3 length: 16
clone size: NA
V gene: TRBV5-1
J gene: TRBJ2-7
CDR3 DNA: TGCGCCAGCAGCTTGGCCGTTTTGACAGATACCTACGAGCAGTACTTC
CDR3 protein: CASSLAVLTDTYEQYF

D gene: NA
CDR3 length: 16
clone size: once
V gene: TRBV4-1
J gene: TRBJ1-4
CDR3 DNA: TGCGCCAGCAGCCAAGTCATGACAGCCAATAATGAAAAACTGTTTTTT
CDR3 protein: CASSQVMTANNEKLFF

D gene: NA
CDR3 length: 18
clone size: few
V gene: TRBV6-1
J gene: TRBJ1-5
CDR3 DNA: TGTGCCAGCAGTGAAGGGGATTGGGCAGGGCGTAGCAATCAGCCCCAGCATTTT
CDR3 protein: CASSEGDWAGRSNQPQHF

D gene: TRBD1
CDR3 length: 16
clone size: NA
V gene: TRBV13
J gene: TRBJ1-2
CDR3 DNA: TGTGCCAGCAGCACCCTGGACAGGCGTACCCTCCATGGCTACACCTTC
CDR3 protein: CASSTLDRRTLHGYTF

D gene: NA
CDR3 length: 15
clone size: NA
V gene: TRBV29-1
J gene: TRBJ2-2
CDR3 DNA: TGCAGCGTTGAAGTGGCGGGGATCAACACCGGGGAGCTGTTTTTT
CDR3 protein: CSVEVAGINTGELFF